This T cell receptor (beta chain) is drawn from a study of T cell repertoires in cytomegalovirus infection. Whole-study context: Recently identified HLA-C-restricted CMV epitopes were among the peptides used. Indications of both CMV infection and matching HLA type were provided by public TCR beta signatures.

This CDR3 region has 18 residues. Germline V CDR1 and CDR2: MGHRA, YSYEKL. V was pared by 0 bases and J by 1 base, with 4 bases of the junction left unmatched. As concerns this clonotype: Its target is unknown.

A single record per CDR3 protein comes from TCRdb applying MiXCR to the reads. The repertoire includes some 900,000 distinct CDR3 sequences, roughly 33% of them detected once, and 12% sits in the top ten. Study-wide findings and caveats: Across the ex vivo response, the dominant clonotypes were HLA-C-restricted CMV-specific TCR beta clonotypes.

The starting material was cultured CD8+ T cells from PBMCs, obtained from culture after CMV antigen stimulation. The sequence was obtained from a human donor in good health (CMV status not recorded). Some clones in this sample may be carry-over from other donors' samples. V usage is TRBV4-1 and J usage is TRBJ2-2; TRBD2 agrees at 11 bases. As DNA, the CDR3 is TGCGCCAGCAGCCAAGAGACTAGCGGGGCCCTGAACACCGGGGAGCTGTTTTTT. Residues: CASSQETSGALNTGELFF.